This T cell receptor beta chain was observed in a study of cytomegalovirus exposure and HLA in healthy donors. Overall study results and limits: TCR beta chain V- and J-gene trimming was linked, in a later analysis, to a missense variant in DCLRE1C. Reportedly, HLA-A and HLA-B alleles of most subjects were accurately predicted from TCR beta.

The CDR3 totals 13 residues. Germline-derived CDR1 and CDR2 are SGHTA and FQGNSA. V was cut by 3 bases and J by 2 bases, with 5 bases left in between. PCR involved 60 Vbeta and 13 Jbeta primers. Sequenced by immunoSEQ multiplex PCR; TCRdb stores in-frame clones only, minus some. The table records around 190,000 clones, approximately 77% of them present only once. As to this clone: The antigen is not known.

The sequence was collected from a man between 35 and 55 years old in good health and CMV-seropositive. The chain is built from TRBV7-2 and TRBJ2-1; D unresolved. The sample was PBMCs. CDR3 coding DNA: TGTGCCAGCAGCTTGGGCACCTACAATGAGCAGTTCTTC. Translation gives CASSLGTYNEQFF.